The source of this T cell receptor (beta chain) is a study of technical replicates of blood from several donors. TCRdb's copy holds only in-frame clones and misses some; the assay was immunoSEQ multiplex PCR. Altogether tens of thousands of clones are present, 86% being singletons, with the ten largest covering approximately 5%. CDR1 SGHRS and CDR2 YFSETQ come from the germline V gene. The V gene end was trimmed by 4 bases and the J gene end by 3 bases; junction bases not matched to a gene: 3. This CDR3 is built from 13 residues. The material sequenced was PBMCs. This receptor was taken from a human donor in good health. Some clones in this sample may be carry-over from other donors' samples. The chain employs TRBV5-1 and TRBJ2-5; 7 bases line up with TRBD2. Written as DNA, the CDR3 is TGCGCCAGCAGCCCGAGCGGGGAAGAGACCCAGTACTTC. Protein: CASSPSGEETQYF.